Listed below are T cell receptor beta chains from one sample, sequenced in a study of T cell responses to AZD1222 COVID-19 vaccine. The assay was immunoSEQ multiplex PCR, and TCRdb's table has in-frame clones only and misses some. This table holds about 110,000 clones, 86% found once. Specimen: peripheral blood, collected on day 0 of AZD1222 vaccination. These receptors came from an adult in good health. The CDR3 runs from the conserved cysteine through the conserved F or W. Fields, in order: J gene, D gene, CDR3 length, clone size, V gene, CDR3 DNA, CDR3 protein. The D gene is left open where the match is weak. Rows give clone size only sometimes, using once, few, many, or a class for an expanded clone.

>TRBJ2-1|.|14|.|TRBV28
TGTGCCAGCAGATGGGACCGCGGATATAATGAGCAGTTCTTC
CASRWDRGYNEQFF
>TRBJ2-1|TRBD2|15|.|TRBV9
TGTGCCAGCAGCGTAGGCGGGGGGAGAGGCAATGAGCAGTTCTTC
CASSVGGGRGNEQFF
>TRBJ1-1|.|15|once|TRBV5-1
TGCGCCAGCAGAATTGACACCTCTTCAAGGACTGAAGCTTTCTTT
CASRIDTSSRTEAFF
>TRBJ1-5|.|18|.|TRBV6-1
TGTGCCAGCAGTGTATTATGGGAACCCAGGGAGGGCAATCAGCCCCAGCATTTT
CASSVLWEPREGNQPQHF
>TRBJ1-2|TRBD1|15|.|TRBV5-1
TGCGCCAGCAGCCCCGGGACAGTTCTTACTTATGGCTACACCTTC
CASSPGTVLTYGYTF
>TRBJ2-3|.|14|.|TRBV3-1/TRBV3-2
TGTGCCAGCAGCCAAGAGGCCACCGGGTCTACGCAGTATTTT
CASSQEATGSTQYF
>TRBJ2-6|TRBD2|14|.|TRBV19
TGTGCCAGTATCGGGGGGGTTGGGGCCAACGTCCTGACTTTC
CASIGGVGANVLTF
>TRBJ1-2|.|13|once|TRBV7-6
TGTGCCAGCAGCTTGGCCGGGGGAGGAGGCTACACCTTC
CASSLAGGGGYTF
>TRBJ2-3|.|13|.|TRBV5-6
TGTGCCAGCAGCTTGGCCGGCACAGATACGCAGTATTTT
CASSLAGTDTQYF
>TRBJ1-1|.|13|.|TRBV11-3
TGTGCCAGCAGCCGACAGGTCAACACTGAAGCTTTCTTT
CASSRQVNTEAFF
>TRBJ2-2|.|13|.|TRBV6-5
TGTGCCACCCACAGGGAGAGCATCGGGGAGCTGTTTTTT
CATHRESIGELFF
>TRBJ1-1|.|12|.|TRBV27
TGTGCCAGCAGGACAGCGAACACTGAAGCTTTCTTT
CASRTANTEAFF
>TRBJ2-3|TRBD2|17|.|TRBV7-9
TGTGCCAGCAGCAAGTCGCGGGCGGGGGGGCCCACAGATACGCAGTATTTT
CASSKSRAGGPTDTQYF
>TRBJ1-3|TRBD1|15|.|TRBV6-5
TGTGCCAGCAGTCGACAGGGGGCGGGTGGAAACACCATATATTTT
CASSRQGAGGNTIYF
>TRBJ1-4|.|11|.|TRBV29-1
TGCAGCGTTGGGGTTAATGAAAAACTGTTTTTT
CSVGVNEKLFF
>TRBJ1-2|.|16|.|TRBV5-1
TGCGCCAGCAGCTTGTGGGGGGGGGCGAGTAACTATGGCTACACCTTC
CASSLWGGASNYGYTF
>TRBJ2-7|TRBD2|15|.|TRBV5-1
TGCGCCAGCAGCCTCTTAGCGGGGGGGAAGTACGAGCAGTACTTC
CASSLLAGGKYEQYF
>TRBJ1-1|.|14|.|TRBV6-5
TGTGCCAGCAGACCCCAGGGCGGGAACACTGAAGCTTTCTTT
CASRPQGGNTEAFF
>TRBJ1-3|TRBD1|15|once|TRBV2
TGTGCCAGCAGGGACGGACAGGGTGAGGGAAACACCATATATTTT
CASRDGQGEGNTIYF
>TRBJ1-4|TRBD1|13|.|TRBV27
TGTGCCAGCGGAACAGGGGATTGGGAAAAACTGTTTTTT
CASGTGDWEKLFF
>TRBJ1-4|.|16|.|TRBV19
TGTGCCAGTAGTGGACAACCTCAGGGGAGCGGCGAAAAACTGTTTTTT
CASSGQPQGSGEKLFF
>TRBJ2-7|TRBD1|13|once|TRBV12-3/TRBV12-4
TGTGCCAGCAGTAAAAGACAGGGGGACGAGCAGTACTTC
CASSKRQGDEQYF
>TRBJ1-4|.|11|medium-sized|TRBV23-1
TGCGCCAGCAGTCAATACGATCCCACCTTTTTT
CASSQYDPTFF
>TRBJ1-4|TRBD1|15|.|TRBV5-1
TGCGCCAGCAGCTTGGGTTTACAGGGGCCTGAAAAACTGTTTTTT
CASSLGLQGPEKLFF
>TRBJ1-5|.|16|few|TRBV2
TGTGCCAGCATGGGTGTTTCGGTGGGAGCGGGAGAGCCCCAGCATTTT
CASMGVSVGAGEPQHF
>TRBJ1-1|.|14|.|TRBV7-8
TGTGCCAGCACCCCTGGGCAGCCGAACACTGAAGCTTTCTTT
CASTPGQPNTEAFF
>TRBJ2-7|.|12|.|TRBV11-1
TGTGCCAGCAGCGGACGGGACTACGAGCAGTACTTC
CASSGRDYEQYF
>TRBJ2-2|TRBD2|15|.|TRBV6-6
TGTGCCAGCAGTTTGGAGCGGGGGAACACCGGGGAGCTGTTTTTT
CASSLERGNTGELFF
>TRBJ1-2|TRBD1|14|few|TRBV5-4
TGTGCCAGCAGCTTCCCGGGACAGGGGGATGGCTACACCTTC
CASSFPGQGDGYTF
>TRBJ2-1|.|14|.|TRBV6-5
TGTGCCAGCAGTACAGGGAGCTCCTACAATGAGCAGTTCTTC
CASSTGSSYNEQFF
>TRBJ2-1|TRBD1|14|.|TRBV5-1
TGCGCCAGCAGCGGGGGACAGGAGGGCAATGAGCAGTTCTTC
CASSGGQEGNEQFF
>TRBJ1-2|TRBD1|14|.|TRBV19
TGTGCCAGTAGGACGGACAGGGGCGTCTATGGCTACACCTTC
CASRTDRGVYGYTF
>TRBJ2-1|.|13|.|TRBV12-3/TRBV12-4
TGTGCCAGCAGCACCAGGGGATACAATGAGCAGTTCTTC
CASSTRGYNEQFF
>TRBJ2-2|TRBD1|16|.|TRBV11-2
TGTGCCAGCAGCTTAGGGTTTAGGGGGCGCACCGGGGAGCTGTTTTTT
CASSLGFRGRTGELFF
>TRBJ1-5|TRBD1|17|.|TRBV7-8
TGTGCCAGCAGCCCCCAGTCCCCAGGGGGTGAAAATCAGCCCCAGCATTTT
CASSPQSPGGENQPQHF
>TRBJ1-2|TRBD1|14|.|TRBV6-5
TGTGCCAGCATAACCGACAGGGAGTCCTATGGCTACACCTTC
CASITDRESYGYTF
>TRBJ1-4|.|12|.|TRBV30
TGTGCCTGGAGTGTGTCTGGAGAAAAACTGTTTTTT
CAWSVSGEKLFF